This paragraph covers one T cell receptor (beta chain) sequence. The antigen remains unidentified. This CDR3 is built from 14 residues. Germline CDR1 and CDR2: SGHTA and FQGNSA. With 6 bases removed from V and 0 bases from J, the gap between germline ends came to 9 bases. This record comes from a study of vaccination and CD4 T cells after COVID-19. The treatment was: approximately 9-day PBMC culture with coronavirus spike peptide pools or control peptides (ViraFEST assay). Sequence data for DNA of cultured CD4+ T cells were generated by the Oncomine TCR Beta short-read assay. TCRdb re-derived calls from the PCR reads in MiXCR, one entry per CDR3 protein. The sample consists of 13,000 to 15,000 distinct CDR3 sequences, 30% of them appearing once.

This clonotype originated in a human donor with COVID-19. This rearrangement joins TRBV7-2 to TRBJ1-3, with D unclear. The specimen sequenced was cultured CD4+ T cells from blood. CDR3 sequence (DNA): TGTGCCAGCAGTAACGGTCTCTCTGGAAACACCATATATTTT. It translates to CASSNGLSGNTIYF.